The clone carrying this TCR beta chain was counted between two and nine times. TCRdb reprocessed the 5' RACE reads with MiXCR, giving one entry per CDR3 protein. The sample yields approximately 42,000 distinct CDR3 sequences, roughly 29% seen once. Germline V gene sequence: CDR1 SQVTM, CDR2 ANQGSEA. This CDR3 is 13 amino acids long. With 7 bases removed from V and 0 bases from J, the gap between germline ends came to 13 bases. Sequencing was done on a sample of memory CD4+ T cells sorted from a lymph node. Subset indicated: memory CD4+ T cells, CD4+CD45RO+CD25-. This TCR was recovered from a female donor with breast cancer. The J gene is TRBJ2-7, the V gene TRBV29-1, with D perhaps TRBD2 (6 bases). The CDR3 sequence: CSARDSSSYEQYF. The CDR3 coding sequence is TGCAGCGCCCGGGACTCCAGCTCCTACGAGCAGTACTTC.